The source of this T cell receptor (beta chain) is a study of cytomegalovirus exposure and HLA in healthy donors. Study in general: In a later analysis, it was reported that the 110 or so validation repertoires had been produced on the same platform as the roughly 610 repertoires belonging to the first cohort. Study-wide points: It was confirmed in vitro that three of the CMV-associated chains were specific for CMV antigens. Reports indicated that the classifier achieved high specificity and sensitivity in diagnosing cytomegalovirus status. For most TCR sequences rarity was the rule, although some public TCRs occurred in many donors.

Remarks on this clone: Its target is unknown.

Libraries were prepared by immunoSEQ multiplex PCR; TCRdb keeps only in-frame clonotypes and omits some of them. This table has about 160,000 clones, roughly nine tenths appearing once. The ends were cut back, 5 bases at V and 3 bases at J, with 10 bases in the middle. This CDR3 has 13 amino acids. Per the germline V gene, CDR1 is SGHVS and CDR2 is FQNEAQ. This sequence was found in a woman aged 30 to 39 in good health and CMV-seronegative. The specimen sequenced was PBMCs. This chain uses TRBV7-8 with TRBJ1-2; D unresolved. Here the CDR3 reads CASSPTADYGYTF. Here the CDR3 DNA reads TGTGCCAGCAGCCCAACAGCGGACTATGGCTACACCTTC.